The 2 T cell receptor beta chains below all came from one sample that was sequenced in a study of blood T cell repertoires in COVID-19. Repertoires were generated with immunoSEQ multiplex PCR, while TCRdb's copy carries only in-frame clones and drops some. The data hold some 40,000 clones, with around nine tenths observed a single time. The sample comprised peripheral blood. Receptors were obtained from a man aged 45-65 years with COVID-19, enrolled during active disease.

The chain recombines TRBV4-2 with TRBJ1-6, with D unresolved. Trimming removed 2 bases from V and 7 bases from J, with 9 bases in between. There are 14 residues in the CDR3. The germline V gene encodes CDR1 LGHNA and CDR2 YNFKEQ. The CDR3 loop is CASSQPGRNSPLHF. In DNA form, the CDR3 reads TGTGCCAGCAGCCAACCGGGTCGAAATTCACCCCTCCACTTT.

This clone was recorded only once. The V and J genes are TRBV30 and TRBJ2-7, with TRBD2 as a possible D gene (6 bases). The CDR3 has 11 residues. Trimming removed 2 bases at V and 6 bases at J, with 8 bases between. Per germline, CDR1 GTSNPN and CDR2 SVGIG (reference sequence). The CDR3 bases are TGTGCCTGGAGTCTCGGGGGCGAGCAGTACTTC. Protein: CAWSLGGEQYF. Using reference TRBV30 and TRBJ2-7 for the parts outside the CDR3, the full variable domain is SQTIHQWPATLVQPVGSPLSLECTVEGTSNPNLYWYRQAAGRGLQLLFYSVGIGQISSEVPQNLSASRPQDRQFILSSKKLLLSDSGFYLCAWSLGGEQYFGPGTRLTVT.